These T cell receptor beta chains were read from a single sample in a study of neurological immune-mediated disorders. Using its own MiXCR run on the 5' RACE reads, TCRdb lists one record per CDR3 protein. There are approximately 52,000 distinct CDR3 sequences in the sample; about 3.7% occur only once, and about 5.4% lies in the top ten. Sequenced material: PBMCs. The origin of the receptors is a man aged 35-49 years with multiple sclerosis. The CDR3 runs from the conserved cysteine through the conserved F or W. The order of the fields is D gene, J gene, V gene, clone size, CDR3 protein, CDR3 DNA. The D gene is left open where the match is weak. Not every row has a clone size; where given, it reads once, few, many or a size class.

D: NA
J: TRBJ1-5
V: TRBV5-5
size: NA
CDR3: CASSLWEGEQPQNF
DNA: TGTGCCAGCAGCTTGTGGGAGGGAGAGCAGCCCCAGAATTTT

D: NA
J: TRBJ1-3
V: TRBV7-6
size: many
CDR3: CASSSSGLQAAGNTIYF
DNA: TGTGCCAGCAGTTCATCGGGCCTCCAGGCTGCTGGAAACACCATATATTTT

D: NA
J: TRBJ1-3
V: TRBV5-1
size: many
CDR3: CASSFEGENTIYF
DNA: TGCGCCAGCAGCTTTGAAGGGGAAAACACCATATATTTT

D: TRBD1
J: TRBJ1-2
V: TRBV10-2
size: many
CDR3: CASSESDRVFGYTF
DNA: TGCGCCAGCAGTGAGTCGGACAGGGTTTTTGGCTACACCTTC

D: NA
J: TRBJ2-3
V: TRBV10-3
size: many
CDR3: CAISDPTVPDTQYF
DNA: TGTGCCATCAGTGACCCCACAGTTCCAGATACGCAGTATTTT

D: TRBD1
J: TRBJ1-1
V: TRBV7-3
size: many
CDR3: CASGPPGQGPAFF
DNA: TGTGCCAGCGGGCCCCCGGGACAGGGGCCGGCTTTCTTT

D: NA
J: TRBJ2-4
V: TRBV2
size: many
CDR3: CASAPGPSMGNIQYF
DNA: TGTGCCAGCGCCCCGGGACCCTCAATGGGAAACATTCAGTACTTC

D: NA
J: TRBJ1-5
V: TRBV19
size: many
CDR3: CATDRDSNQPQHF
DNA: TGTGCCACCGATAGGGATAGCAATCAGCCCCAGCATTTT

D: TRBD2
J: TRBJ2-3
V: TRBV7-3
size: NA
CDR3: CASSSGGDTDTQYF
DNA: TGTGCCAGCAGTAGCGGGGGGGACACAGATACGCAGTATTTT

D: TRBD2
J: TRBJ2-3
V: TRBV11-2
size: many
CDR3: CASSLRGGAKDTQYF
DNA: TGTGCCAGCAGCTTACGCGGGGGGGCCAAAGATACGCAGTATTTT

D: NA
J: TRBJ1-6
V: TRBV3-1
size: many
CDR3: CASSQVMNSPLHF
DNA: TGTGCCAGCAGCCAAGTCATGAATTCACCCCTCCACTTT

D: TRBD2
J: TRBJ2-7
V: TRBV12-3/TRBV12-4
size: many
CDR3: CASRPGTSGNEQYF
DNA: TGTGCCAGCAGACCCGGGACTAGCGGCAACGAGCAGTACTTC

D: TRBD1
J: TRBJ2-2
V: TRBV12-5
size: many
CDR3: CASGGDRANTGELFF
DNA: TGTGCTAGTGGAGGGGACAGGGCGAACACCGGGGAGCTGTTTTTT

D: NA
J: TRBJ2-7
V: TRBV4-2
size: many
CDR3: CASSQDFQGLVNEQYF
DNA: TGTGCCAGCAGCCAAGATTTTCAGGGGCTGGTGAACGAGCAGTACTTC

D: TRBD1
J: TRBJ1-1
V: TRBV20-1
size: many
CDR3: CSAAGQLNTEAFF
DNA: TGCAGTGCTGCGGGACAGCTGAACACTGAAGCTTTCTTT

D: NA
J: TRBJ2-7
V: TRBV7-9
size: many
CDR3: CASSLPFGGNEQYF
DNA: TGTGCCAGCAGCTTACCATTTGGGGGGAACGAGCAGTACTTC

D: TRBD1
J: TRBJ1-4
V: TRBV28
size: many
CDR3: CASSLRITGGRANEKLFF
DNA: TGTGCCAGCAGTTTACGCATTACAGGGGGTAGAGCTAATGAAAAACTGTTTTTT

D: NA
J: TRBJ1-1
V: TRBV7-2
size: many
CDR3: CASSPRQLNTEAFF
DNA: TGTGCCAGCAGCCCCAGACAGTTGAACACTGAAGCTTTCTTT

D: TRBD2
J: TRBJ2-3
V: TRBV20-1
size: NA
CDR3: CSARDLWRTSERTDTQYF
DNA: TGCAGTGCTAGAGATCTTTGGAGGACTAGCGAACGCACAGATACGCAGTATTTT

D: NA
J: TRBJ1-1
V: TRBV5-4
size: many
CDR3: CASSTDSQAPTEAFF
DNA: TGTGCCAGCAGCACCGACAGCCAGGCGCCCACTGAAGCTTTCTTT

D: TRBD2
J: TRBJ2-1
V: TRBV12-3/TRBV12-4
size: many
CDR3: CASSFVGGGYNEQFF
DNA: TGTGCCAGCAGTTTCGTTGGCGGGGGATACAATGAGCAGTTCTTC

D: NA
J: TRBJ2-3
V: TRBV3-1
size: many
CDR3: CASSQGSWDTQYF
DNA: TGTGCCAGCAGCCAGGGCAGCTGGGATACGCAGTATTTT

D: NA
J: TRBJ2-3
V: TRBV29-1
size: medium-sized
CDR3: CSVVSSLTTDTQYF
DNA: TGCAGCGTTGTTAGCAGTTTAACCACAGATACGCAGTATTTT

D: TRBD1
J: TRBJ1-2
V: TRBV12-3/TRBV12-4
size: many
CDR3: CASSFLQGDGYTF
DNA: TGTGCCAGCAGTTTTCTTCAGGGGGATGGCTACACCTTC

D: TRBD1
J: TRBJ2-1
V: TRBV11-2
size: many
CDR3: CASSSGTGSVDEQFF
DNA: TGTGCCAGCAGCTCCGGGACAGGGTCGGTAGATGAGCAGTTCTTC

D: TRBD1
J: TRBJ1-1
V: TRBV20-1
size: many
CDR3: CSASGTGLNTEAFF
DNA: TGCAGTGCTAGTGGGACAGGATTGAACACTGAAGCTTTCTTT

D: NA
J: TRBJ1-1
V: TRBV20-1
size: many
CDR3: CSTGGGRFAEAFF
DNA: TGCAGTACCGGGGGGGGGCGCTTTGCTGAAGCTTTCTTT

D: NA
J: TRBJ1-5
V: TRBV18
size: few
CDR3: CASSNDDTGFTAQHF
DNA: TGTGCCAGCTCAAACGATGATACAGGGTTCACGGCCCAGCATTTT

D: NA
J: TRBJ2-2
V: TRBV20-1
size: many
CDR3: CSARGLVESGELFF
DNA: TGCAGTGCTAGAGGCCTTGTCGAGTCCGGGGAGCTGTTTTTT

D: TRBD1
J: TRBJ1-5
V: TRBV7-9
size: NA
CDR3: CASSLDRGGNQPQNF
DNA: TGTGCCAGCAGCTTGGACAGGGGTGGCAATCAGCCCCAGAATTTT

D: TRBD1
J: TRBJ1-4
V: TRBV5-1
size: many
CDR3: CASSTGTADNEKLFF
DNA: TGCGCCAGCAGCACCGGGACAGCAGACAATGAAAAACTGTTTTTT

D: NA
J: TRBJ2-1
V: TRBV20-1
size: many
CDR3: CSARTISSYNEQFF
DNA: TGCAGTGCTAGAACTATCAGCTCCTACAATGAGCAGTTCTTC

D: TRBD1
J: TRBJ2-5
V: TRBV5-1
size: many
CDR3: CASSPGGTGGQETQYF
DNA: TGCGCCAGCAGCCCTGGGGGGACAGGGGGCCAAGAGACCCAGTACTTC

D: TRBD1
J: TRBJ2-3
V: TRBV29-1
size: many
CDR3: CSVGTGADTQYF
DNA: TGCAGCGTCGGGACAGGGGCCGATACGCAGTATTTT

D: NA
J: TRBJ1-3
V: TRBV5-1
size: many
CDR3: CASSLARGAPGNTIYF
DNA: TGCGCCAGCAGCTTGGCCAGAGGGGCCCCTGGAAACACCATATATTTT

D: NA
J: TRBJ2-7
V: TRBV11-2
size: many
CDR3: CASSSLGITYEQYF
DNA: TGTGCCAGCAGCTCTCTAGGGATAACATACGAGCAGTACTTC

D: NA
J: TRBJ2-7
V: TRBV7-9
size: many
CDR3: CASRVTGTSPEQYF
DNA: TGTGCCAGCAGGGTAACAGGGACCTCGCCCGAGCAGTACTTC

D: TRBD1
J: TRBJ2-7
V: TRBV27
size: many
CDR3: CASSSGQGKAYEQYF
DNA: TGTGCCAGCAGTTCCGGACAGGGCAAGGCCTACGAGCAGTACTTC

D: NA
J: TRBJ2-1
V: TRBV12-3/TRBV12-4
size: many
CDR3: CASSLYGLRLVNEQFF
DNA: TGTGCCAGCAGTTTATACGGCCTGAGACTAGTCAATGAGCAGTTCTTC

D: NA
J: TRBJ1-1
V: TRBV3-1
size: many
CDR3: CASSQDDRDLNTEAFF
DNA: TGTGCCAGCAGCCAAGATGATAGAGACCTGAACACTGAAGCTTTCTTT

D: TRBD2
J: TRBJ2-3
V: TRBV29-1
size: many
CDR3: CSVSMSSGGTDTQYF
DNA: TGCAGCGTTTCTATGTCTAGCGGGGGAACAGATACGCAGTATTTT

D: TRBD1
J: TRBJ2-3
V: TRBV11-2
size: many
CDR3: CASRARQGTDTQYF
DNA: TGTGCCAGCAGGGCTAGACAGGGAACAGATACGCAGTATTTT

D: NA
J: TRBJ2-7
V: TRBV12-3/TRBV12-4
size: many
CDR3: CASSQSYEQYF
DNA: TGTGCCAGCAGTCAGTCCTACGAGCAGTACTTC

D: NA
J: TRBJ2-4
V: TRBV3-1
size: many
CDR3: CASSQGLSEIAKNIQYF
DNA: TGTGCCAGCAGCCAAGGGTTGTCAGAGATAGCCAAAAACATTCAGTACTTC

D: NA
J: TRBJ2-7
V: TRBV7-9
size: many
CDR3: CASIPLEDSRSYEQYF
DNA: TGTGCCAGCATTCCCCTCGAGGACAGTAGGTCCTACGAGCAGTACTTC

D: TRBD1
J: TRBJ1-1
V: TRBV6-1
size: many
CDR3: CASSHGRTGENTEAFF
DNA: TGTGCCAGCAGTCACGGCCGGACAGGTGAGAACACTGAAGCTTTCTTT

D: TRBD1
J: TRBJ1-5
V: TRBV20-1
size: many
CDR3: CSATLDRAVQPQHF
DNA: TGCAGTGCGACTTTGGACAGGGCGGTTCAGCCCCAGCATTTT

D: NA
J: TRBJ2-1
V: TRBV10-3
size: many
CDR3: CAISPNGTEQFF
DNA: TGTGCCATTTCCCCCAATGGGACTGAGCAGTTCTTC

D: TRBD1
J: TRBJ1-5
V: TRBV15
size: many
CDR3: CATSRADGTVINQPQHF
DNA: TGTGCCACCAGCAGGGCAGACGGGACAGTCATCAATCAGCCCCAGCATTTT

D: NA
J: TRBJ2-1
V: TRBV3-1
size: many
CDR3: CASSPYGGEQFF
DNA: TGTGCCAGCAGCCCCTACGGGGGTGAGCAGTTCTTC

D: TRBD1
J: TRBJ2-3
V: TRBV6-5
size: many
CDR3: CASSYDGTATDTQYF
DNA: TGTGCCAGCAGTTATGATGGGACAGCCACAGATACGCAGTATTTT

D: NA
J: TRBJ1-5
V: TRBV5-1
size: NA
CDR3: CASSLDGQSNQPQNF
DNA: TGCGCCAGCAGCTTGGACGGACAGAGCAATCAGCCCCAGAATTTT

D: NA
J: TRBJ1-5
V: TRBV7-9
size: many
CDR3: CASSLIGETGRNQPQHF
DNA: TGTGCCAGCAGCTTAATAGGCGAGACAGGCAGAAATCAGCCCCAGCATTTT